This T cell receptor beta chain was obtained from a study of Graves' ophthalmopathy and Graves' hyperthyroidism. Germline loops: CDR1 SGHVS, CDR2 FQNEAQ. V was shortened by 3 bases and J by 0 bases, with 7 bases between the two germline ends. This CDR3 has 14 residues. RNA transcripts were the template, and TCR beta CDR3 regions were amplified from them. Second-round multiplex PCR came after a first-round RT-PCR that employed HTBI primers. TCRdb reanalysed the multiplex PCR reads using MiXCR and keeps one entry per CDR3 protein. The data contain around 590,000 distinct CDR3 sequences, 35% to 40% of them seen just once; the ten biggest clones take up around 4.6%. Establishment of the diagnosis relied upon clinical symptoms, serum thyroxine, TRAb, thyroid ultrasound and orbital computed tomography.

The chain carries TRBV7-8 and TRBJ2-3; D is unclear. Sequences were obtained from peripheral blood or thyroid tissue (not recorded which). The clonotype originates from an adult man with Graves' hyperthyroidism. The CDR3 sequence is CASSLGISTDTQYF. The CDR3 DNA reads as TGTGCCAGCAGCTTGGGGATTAGCACAGATACGCAGTATTTT.